This is a list of T cell receptor beta chains from one sample in a study of STAT5B mutations in CD4+ large granular lymphocyte leukemia. The repertoire was sequenced with immunoSEQ multiplex PCR; TCRdb's copy has only in-frame clones and lacks some. The profile shows roughly 24,000 clones, approximately 79% of them singletons. Sequencing input: CD4+ T cells from blood buffy coats. The receptors shown here come from a human donor in good health. Both conserved end residues are part of each CDR3. The D gene is left open where the match is weak. Clone size is stated in some rows and not others, as once, few, many or a class when expanded.

d_call,clone_size,j_call,v_call,cdr3_aa,cdr3_nt
TRBD1,.,TRBJ2-7,TRBV4-2,CASSQRGSSLGQGLHEQYF,TGTGCCAGCAGCCAAAGGGGATCCAGTTTAGGACAGGGGCTCCACGAGCAGTACTTC
TRBD1,.,TRBJ1-1,TRBV9,CASSVAAAGGNMNTEAFF,TGTGCCAGCAGCGTAGCCGCTGCAGGGGGTAACATGAACACTGAAGCTTTCTTT
.,few,TRBJ1-5,TRBV18,CASSEGGGRQPQHF,TGTGCCAGCTCAGAAGGCGGGGGGCGTCAGCCCCAGCATTTT
.,.,TRBJ1-1,TRBV18,CASSPIPTAENTEAFF,TGTGCCAGCTCACCGATCCCGACAGCTGAGAACACTGAAGCTTTCTTT
.,.,TRBJ1-2,TRBV7-8,CASSLVQGPNGYTF,TGTGCCAGCAGCTTAGTGCAGGGGCCGAATGGCTACACCTTC
.,.,TRBJ2-3,TRBV9,CASSVSGTSTDTQYF,TGTGCCAGCAGCGTCTCCGGGACTAGCACAGATACGCAGTATTTT
.,.,TRBJ1-1,TRBV11-3,CASSSGAYTEAFF,TGTGCCAGCAGCTCAGGGGCGTACACTGAAGCTTTCTTT
TRBD1,.,TRBJ1-2,TRBV11-3,CASSLGTAFNYGYTF,TGTGCCAGCAGCTTGGGGACAGCTTTTAACTATGGCTACACCTTC
.,.,TRBJ1-5,TRBV2,CASSEWEGNQPQHF,TGTGCCAGCAGTGAGTGGGAGGGGAATCAGCCCCAGCATTTT
.,few,TRBJ1-2,TRBV18,CASSPPGEDGYTF,TGTGCCAGCTCACCGCCCGGGGAGGATGGCTACACCTTC
TRBD1,.,TRBJ2-7,TRBV19,CASSIGTGIEQYF,TGTGCCAGTAGTATCGGGACAGGGATCGAGCAGTACTTC
.,.,TRBJ2-7,TRBV6-6,CASSSSGTLSRAGQYF,TGTGCCAGCAGTTCCTCCGGGACACTATCACGCGCGGGGCAGTACTTC
.,.,TRBJ2-1,TRBV5-4,CASSQNGQLSSYNEQFF,TGTGCCAGCAGCCAAAATGGACAGCTAAGCTCCTACAATGAGCAGTTCTTC
.,.,TRBJ2-3,TRBV20-1,CSAISTDTQYF,TGCAGTGCTATAAGCACAGATACGCAGTATTTT
TRBD1,.,TRBJ1-1,TRBV18,CASSPQSTGKNTEAFF,TGTGCCAGCTCACCACAGTCGACAGGGAAAAACACTGAAGCTTTCTTT
.,.,TRBJ1-2,TRBV19,CASRSPRHAAGGYGYTF,TGTGCCAGTAGGTCACCCCGGCACGCCGCGGGGGGATATGGCTACACCTTC
.,.,TRBJ1-2,TRBV27,CASSLSLSVNYGYTF,TGTGCCAGCAGTTTATCGTTGAGCGTAAACTATGGCTACACCTTC
.,.,TRBJ1-3,TRBV4-1,CASSQDVSPIGTIYF,TGCGCCAGCAGCCAAGACGTCAGCCCCATCGGCACCATATATTTT
.,.,TRBJ2-3,TRBV7-2,CASSPRGTDTQYF,TGTGCCAGCAGCCCGCGGGGCACAGATACGCAGTATTTT
TRBD1,.,TRBJ1-4,TRBV4-2,CASSQDRGQSSGEKLFF,TGTGCCAGCAGCCAAGATAGGGGACAGTCGTCCGGTGAAAAACTGTTTTTT
.,.,TRBJ1-1,TRBV7-2,CASSLAVTALAEAFF,TGTGCCAGCAGCTTGGCGGTGACAGCACTGGCTGAAGCTTTCTTT
TRBD2,.,TRBJ2-3,TRBV5-6,CASSFERGTTTDTQYF,TGTGCCAGCAGCTTTGAGCGGGGAACTACCACAGATACGCAGTATTTT
.,.,TRBJ1-2,TRBV28,CASSGAEYGSNYGYTF,TGTGCCAGCAGCGGCGCGGAGTATGGATCTAACTATGGCTACACCTTC
TRBD1,.,TRBJ2-7,TRBV5-6,CASSLLPSGQGLSEQYF,TGTGCCAGCAGCTTGCTCCCGTCGGGACAGGGGCTGAGCGAGCAGTACTTC
.,.,TRBJ2-6,TRBV21-1,CASNFGTPIPSGANVLTF,TGTGCCAGCAATTTCGGGACACCTATTCCCTCTGGGGCCAACGTCCTGACTTTC
TRBD1,.,TRBJ2-2,TRBV7-2,CASSATGAGELFF,TGTGCCAGCAGCGCTACAGGGGCCGGGGAGCTGTTTTTT
.,.,TRBJ2-7,TRBV19,CASRPQGIPYEQYF,TGTGCCAGTAGACCCCAGGGGATTCCTTACGAGCAGTACTTC
TRBD2,.,TRBJ2-2,TRBV4-2,CASSHPGLAGDTGELFF,TGTGCCAGCAGCCACCCGGGACTAGCGGGGGACACCGGGGAGCTGTTTTTT
TRBD1,few,TRBJ2-1,TRBV27,CASSLRGTGGMNEQFF,TGTGCCAGCAGTTTACGAGGGACAGGGGGCATGAATGAGCAGTTCTTC
.,.,TRBJ2-1,TRBV6-4,CASSPRGYNEQFF,TGTGCCAGCAGCCCCAGGGGATACAATGAGCAGTTCTTC
TRBD1,.,TRBJ1-2,TRBV6-4,CASSEGQGADGYTF,TGTGCCAGCAGTGAAGGACAGGGGGCTGATGGCTACACCTTC
.,.,TRBJ1-2,TRBV6-1,CASSEGGQGDGYTF,TGTGCCAGCAGTGAAGGGGGGCAGGGCGATGGCTACACCTTC
.,.,TRBJ2-5,TRBV7-9,CASSFHGTGGETQYF,TGTGCCAGCAGCTTCCACGGGACGGGCGGCGAGACCCAGTACTTC
TRBD1,few,TRBJ1-2,TRBV4-1,CASSLGTGGDFGYTF,TGCGCCAGCAGCTTGGGGACAGGGGGTGACTTTGGCTACACCTTC
.,.,TRBJ2-5,TRBV5-3,CARSLMATQETQYF,TGTGCCAGAAGCTTGATGGCTACTCAAGAGACCCAGTACTTC
.,.,TRBJ1-3,TRBV6-5,CASARGRVSGNTIYF,TGTGCCAGCGCCCGGGGGAGGGTATCTGGAAACACCATATATTTT
TRBD1,.,TRBJ1-5,TRBV29-1,CSAQTGGGNQPQHF,TGCAGCGCCCAAACAGGGGGCGGCAATCAGCCCCAGCATTTT
.,.,TRBJ2-1,TRBV15,CATRDPGGHEQFF,TGTGCCACCAGAGATCCGGGGGGCCATGAGCAGTTCTTC
.,.,TRBJ2-7,TRBV28,CASSFPDRGNEQYF,TGTGCCAGCAGTTTCCCGGACAGAGGCAACGAGCAGTACTTC
.,.,TRBJ2-1,TRBV7-3,CASSLSRTSYNEQFF,TGTGCCAGCAGCTTATCAAGGACAAGTTACAATGAGCAGTTCTTC
TRBD1,.,TRBJ2-1,TRBV4-2,CASGMTGEYNEQFF,TGTGCCAGCGGGATGACAGGGGAATACAATGAGCAGTTCTTC
.,.,TRBJ2-7,TRBV11-2,CASRIAGPGEQYF,TGTGCCAGCAGAATAGCCGGCCCCGGGGAGCAGTACTTC
.,.,TRBJ2-3,TRBV6-4,CASSVGATDTQYF,TGTGCCAGCAGTGTCGGGGCCACAGATACGCAGTATTTT
.,.,TRBJ1-1,TRBV18,CASSLLGLDTEAFF,TGTGCCAGCTCTCTCTTGGGATTGGACACTGAAGCTTTCTTT
TRBD1,.,TRBJ1-3,TRBV5-1,CASSKGQPAGNTIYF,TGCGCCAGCAGCAAGGGACAGCCTGCTGGAAACACCATATATTTT
TRBD1,few,TRBJ2-1,TRBV9,CASSVATGTGANEQFF,TGTGCCAGCAGCGTAGCCACCGGGACAGGGGCCAATGAGCAGTTCTTC